The sequence of this TCR beta chain was determined in a study of cytomegalovirus exposure and HLA in healthy donors. The donors were in the approximately 120-subject validation cohort; that cohort was separate from the approximately 700-subject first cohort. About this clone itself: Its cognate antigen is unknown.

Findings of the study overall: In vitro data verified a few CMV-associated chains as specific for CMV antigens. The study recorded about 150 TCR beta chains that were cytomegalovirus-associated. Usually a TCR sequence was rare, but some public TCRs were found in many donors.

The trim removed 1 base at V and 1 base at J, leaving 4 bases unmatched. The CDR3 totals 15 residues. Germline V lookup: CDR1 SGHTA, CDR2 FQGTGA. Data came from immunoSEQ multiplex PCR; TCRdb stores just in-frame clones and leaves some out. The sample contains 200,000 to 250,000 clones, over 80% of which appear only once. V usage is TRBV7-3 and J usage is TRBJ2-7; 7 bases are shared with TRBD2. Sequences were obtained from PBMCs. The source of this sequence is a woman younger than 45 in good health and CMV-seropositive. DNA for the CDR3: TGTGCCAGCAGCTTAAGAGCGGGACCGTCCTACGAGCAGTACTTC. Translated, it gives CASSLRAGPSYEQYF.